Listed here are 32 T cell receptor beta chains from one sample, sequenced in a study of cytomegalovirus exposure and HLA in healthy donors. The PCR contained 60 Vbeta and 13 Jbeta primers. TCRdb keeps only in-frame clones here, not all; method: immunoSEQ multiplex PCR. The top ten clones hold 2.1% of a sample with 150,000 to 200,000 clones, roughly four fifths of them seen once. Sequenced: PBMCs. These receptor sequences come from a young woman in good health and CMV-seropositive.

The V gene is TRBV18, the J gene TRBJ2-1; TRBD2 matches at 9 bases. CDR1 is KGHSH, CDR2 LQKENI, per germline. The trim removed 1 base at V and 6 bases at J, leaving 4 bases unmatched. The CDR3 runs to 15 residues. CDR3 region: CASSPQGTSFNEQFF. DNA for the CDR3: TGTGCCAGCTCACCACAGGGGACTAGCTTCAATGAGCAGTTCTTC.

This clone was seen many times. The genes are TRBV7-6 and TRBJ2-7; 9 bases line up with TRBD1. V was clipped by 5 bases and J by 4 bases; unmatched bases: 9. From germline, CDR1 is SGHVS and CDR2 FNYEAQ. CDR3 size: 15 residues. The CDR3 region has the DNA TGTGCCAGCAGCGCCGGGACAGGGAAAGCGTACGAGCAGTACTTC. Protein product: CASSAGTGKAYEQYF.

This chain connects TRBV29-1 to TRBJ2-5; 9 nucleotides align to TRBD1. Germline V CDR1 and CDR2: SQVTM, ANQGSEA. Losses at the gene ends were 5 bases for V and 2 bases for J; bases not matched to a gene: 3. CDR3 length: 13 residues. In DNA form, the CDR3 reads TGCAGCGTTACGGGACAGGGACAAGAGACCCAGTACTTC. Protein sequence: CSVTGQGQETQYF.

The chain recombines TRBV29-1 with TRBJ2-3; D is unclear. Germline V lookup: CDR1 SQVTM, CDR2 ANQGSEA. Trimming shortened V by 3 bases and J by 1 base, and 14 bases separated the two germline ends. CDR3 length: 15 amino acids. The CDR3 sequence is CSVERPEWGTDTQYF. The CDR3 DNA reads TGCAGCGTTGAGAGGCCGGAATGGGGCACAGATACGCAGTATTTT.

The genes are TRBV5-1 and TRBJ2-3, with TRBD2 matching 11 bases. Per germline, CDR1 SGHRS and CDR2 YFSETQ. V gave up 0 bases and J gave up 4 bases; unmatched junction bases: 1. This CDR3 has 15 residues. Here the CDR3 DNA reads TGCGCCAGCAGCTTGGTAGCGGGGGGGGCAGATACGCAGTATTTT. The encoded protein is CASSLVAGGADTQYF.

In nucleotides, the CDR3 is TGTGCCAGCAGTGACTCGGGTAGCGGGGCGGATACGCAGTATTTT. Protein product: CASSDSGSGADTQYF. The chain has TRBV6-4 and TRBJ2-3; 8 nucleotides agree with TRBD2. The CDR3 has 15 residues. V lost 0 bases, J lost 6 bases, and 5 bases stayed unmatched. Germline V gene sequence: CDR1 MRHNA, CDR2 SNTAGT.

With regard to this clone: The sample holds other DNA sequences that translate to the same CDR3. The rearrangement uses TRBV6-5 and TRBJ2-3; perhaps TRBD2 as D (6 bases). The germline CDR1 and CDR2 sequences are MNHEY and SVGAGI. CDR3 length: 14 residues. V dropped 6 bases and J dropped 2 bases, with 12 bases sitting between them. CDR3 loop: CASRPGLSTDTQYF. Here the CDR3 DNA reads TGTGCCAGCAGACCTGGACTATCCACAGATACGCAGTATTTT.

V usage is TRBV11-2 and J usage is TRBJ2-5, with TRBD1 identical over 9 bases. Per germline, CDR1 SGHAT and CDR2 FQNNGV. With 8 bases clipped from V and 3 bases from J, the junction kept 10 bases outside the gene matches. CDR3 length equals 15 residues. The CDR3 sequence is CASYYGTGREETQYF. The DNA for the CDR3 is TGTGCCAGCTATTACGGGACAGGGCGGGAAGAGACCCAGTACTTC.

Here the CDR3 DNA reads TGTGCCAGCAGCTTAGATGGTACTATGAATGAGCAGTTCTTC. It is translated as CASSLDGTMNEQFF. J is TRBJ2-1 and V is TRBV11-2, with D unclear. Looked up from germline, CDR1 is SGHAT and CDR2 is FQNNGV. CDR3 length: 14 residues. The V end lost 0 bases, the J end lost 7 bases, and 10 bases lay between the germline ends.

The chain joins TRBV19 to TRBJ1-2; the match to TRBD1 covers 8 bases. CDR1 is LNHDA and CDR2 is SQIVND in the germline V gene (reference sequence). The CDR3 extends over 15 amino acids. Trimming removed 5 bases from V and 3 bases from J; junction bases left unmatched: 8. The CDR3 loop reads CASSASTGGDYGYTF. The CDR3 DNA reads as TGTGCCAGTAGTGCCAGTACAGGGGGTGACTATGGCTACACCTTC.

This sequence joins TRBV4-3 and TRBJ2-6, with 8 positions matching TRBD1. The length of the CDR3 is 17 residues. Per the germline V gene, CDR1 is LGHNA and CDR2 is YSLEER. The junction had 9 bases not matched to a gene; V was cut back by 6 bases and J by 2 bases. The CDR3 nucleotides read TGCGCCAGCAGTTACGACAGGGGTTTCCCTGGGGCCAACGTCCTGACTTTC. It encodes CASSYDRGFPGANVLTF.

This clone was recorded a few times. The chain employs TRBV10-2 and TRBJ2-2; D perhaps matches TRBD2 (7 bases). Trimming left V 7 bases short and J 10 bases short, with 16 bases between. Germline values: CDR1 WSHSY, CDR2 SAAADI. The CDR3 consists of 13 residues. Written as DNA, the CDR3 is TGCGCCAGCATCCAACAGGGAGGGGAGGAGCTGTTTTTT. Protein sequence: CASIQQGGEELFF.

The chain combines TRBV1 with TRBJ2-7; TRBD1, the table's D call, was not compared with the DNA. TRBV1 is a pseudogene locus. The CDR3 loop spans 12 amino acids. In DNA, the CDR3 is TGCACCAGCAGCGGGACAGCTGACGAGCAGTACGTC. Protein product: CTSSGTADEQYV.

This clone was observed a single time. The rearrangement joins TRBV5-5 to TRBJ2-2; the match to TRBD1 covers 8 bases. Germline V gene sequence: CDR1 SGHKS, CDR2 YYEKEE (reference sequence). The CDR3 has 16 residues. V shed 2 bases, J shed 2 bases, and the junction held 5 bases outside the gene matches. CDR3 amino acids: CASSLGTGLNTGELFF. Written as DNA, the CDR3 is TGTGCCAGCAGCTTAGGGACAGGCCTTAACACCGGGGAGCTGTTTTTT.

As to this clone: The junction and the germline gene differ at one end; a read error may be behind it. The genes are TRBV6-1 and TRBJ1-2; D is perhaps TRBD1 (6 bases). CDR1 and CDR2 (germline): MNHNS, SASEGT. The CDR3 totals 16 residues. CDR3 DNA: TGTGCCGGCAGTGAACAGGGCAGGGCGACTAACTATGGCTACACCTTC. Translating it yields CAGSEQGRATNYGYTF.

The rearrangement uses TRBV6-1 and TRBJ2-7; 15 bases are shared with TRBD2. Germline CDR1 MNHNS, CDR2 SASEGT. The CDR3 is made up of 13 amino acids. V was clipped by 3 bases and J by 9 bases; unmatched bases: 0. The CDR3 bases are TGTGCCAGCAGTGAGGGACTAGCGGGGGGGCAGTACTTC. This codes for CASSEGLAGGQYF.

The chain joins TRBV19 to TRBJ1-3; 9 nucleotides match TRBD1. The CDR3 is made up of 15 amino acids. The germline gives CDR1 LNHDA, CDR2 SQIVND (reference sequence). V shed 11 bases, J shed 4 bases, and the junction held 12 bases outside the gene matches. The CDR3 protein is CAHRGRVVIGNTIYF. CDR3 DNA sequence: TGTGCCCACAGGGGGCGGGTCGTCATCGGAAACACCATATATTTT.

V gene TRBV2 combines with J gene TRBJ1-2, with TRBD1 matching over 10 bases. CDR3 length: 15 residues. The ends lost 6 bases at V and 6 bases at J; junction bases unmatched: 10. Germline values: CDR1 SNHLY, CDR2 FYNNEI. The CDR3: CASRTGTGEYDGYTF. CDR3 DNA sequence: TGTGCCAGCAGAACCGGGACAGGGGAATACGATGGCTACACCTTC.

The chain uses TRBV19 and TRBJ2-7; D remains unclear. The CDR3 has 13 amino acids. Per the germline V gene, CDR1 is LNHDA and CDR2 is SQIVND (reference sequence). V was cut by 0 bases and J by 2 bases, with 5 bases left in between. As DNA, the CDR3 is TGTGCCAGTAGTATAGACCCAGCCTACGAGCAGTACTTC. Protein: CASSIDPAYEQYF.

A single count supports this clone. The V call is TRBV4-2, the J call TRBJ1-4, with 10 bases lining up with TRBD1. Germline CDR1 is LGHNA and CDR2 is YNFKEQ. The V and J ends lost 2 bases and 4 bases, in that order; junction bases with no gene match: 4. This CDR3 contains 16 residues. DNA of the CDR3: TGTGCCAGCAGCCAAACCCGGGACAGGGGTAATGAAAAACTGTTTTTT. As protein: CASSQTRDRGNEKLFF.

The rearrangement uses TRBV5-1 and TRBJ1-6; 9 nucleotides align to TRBD1. Germline CDR1 is SGHRS and CDR2 is YFSETQ. V gave up 2 bases and J gave up 9 bases; unmatched junction bases: 15. The CDR3 totals 18 residues. CDR3 nucleotides: TGCGCCAGCAGCTTATACTCCGGGACAGGGATGTCCACTTCACCCCTCCACTTT. This codes for CASSLYSGTGMSTSPLHF.

The chain uses TRBV12-5 and TRBJ1-2; 8 nucleotides line up with TRBD1. Trimming took 5 bases from V and 4 from J; bases not matched to a gene: 9. There are 15 residues in the CDR3. Germline V gene data show CDR1 as LGHNT and CDR2 as FRNRAP. The CDR3 here is CASGLTGGQGYGYTF. DNA for the CDR3: TGTGCTAGTGGTCTTACAGGGGGGCAGGGCTATGGCTACACCTTC.

The V gene is TRBV19, the J gene TRBJ2-7; maybe TRBD1 (7 bases). Trimming removed 6 bases from V and 5 bases from J, with 20 bases in between. CDR1 is LNHDA, CDR2 SQIVND, per germline (reference sequence). CDR3 length: 15 residues. CDR3 amino acids: CASRSLRDSRNEQYF. CDR3 nucleotides: TGTGCCAGTAGAAGCTTGCGGGACAGTAGAAACGAGCAGTACTTC.

The CDR3 DNA is TGTGCCAGCAGTGGAGTAGCGGGGGGATCCACCGGGGAGCTGTTTTTT. This translates into CASSGVAGGSTGELFF. This sequence joins TRBV6-4 and TRBJ2-2, with 10 bases aligning to TRBD2. Per germline, CDR1 MRHNA and CDR2 SNTAGT. The CDR3 covers 16 residues. V was pared by 4 bases and J by 4 bases, with 6 bases of the junction left unmatched.

The chain couples TRBV11-2 to TRBJ2-2, with a weak D call TRBD2 (6 bases). This CDR3 spans 14 amino acids. The germline V gene has CDR1 SGHAT and CDR2 FQNNGV. The germline V and J ends were trimmed by 5 bases and 6 bases, with 13 bases remaining between them. The CDR3 nucleotides read TGTGCCAGCAGCCCCGGGACTCTGGCCGGGGAGCTGTTTTTT. Translation gives CASSPGTLAGELFF.

Only a few counts were recorded for this clone. The V and J genes are TRBV14 and TRBJ2-3, with a tentative D call TRBD1 (6 bases). Germline loops: CDR1 SGHDN, CDR2 FVKESK. The CDR3 is 14 residues long. V lost 0 bases and J 6 bases, leaving 10 bases between the germline ends. In DNA, the CDR3 is TGTGCCAGCAGCCAAGATCATGGGGGCGATACGCAGTATTTT. Its translation: CASSQDHGGDTQYF.

The rearrangement joins TRBV2 to TRBJ1-4; 8 nucleotides agree with TRBD1. The V gene end was trimmed by 7 bases and the J gene end by 6 bases; junction bases not matched to a gene: 10. The CDR3 totals 15 residues. Germline V gene lookup returns CDR1 SNHLY and CDR2 FYNNEI. The CDR3 DNA reads TGTGCCAGCATTAGGCAGGGGGCGCAGGATGAAAAACTGTTTTTT. As protein: CASIRQGAQDEKLFF.

This chain joins TRBV7-3 and TRBJ2-3, with 10 bases lining up with TRBD2. Germline CDR1 reads SGHTA; CDR2 reads FQGTGA. The CDR3 contains 15 residues. J lost 0 bases, V lost 5 bases, and 2 bases had no gene match. CDR3 protein: CASSVAGGSTDTQYF. The CDR3 region has the DNA TGTGCCAGCAGCGTAGCGGGGGGAAGCACAGATACGCAGTATTTT. Looking up the rest from reference TRBV7-3 and TRBJ2-3 gives the full variable domain: GAGVSQTPSNKVTEKGKYVELRCDPISGHTALYWYRQSLGQGPEFLIYFQGTGAADDSGLPNDRFFAVRPEGSVSTLKIQRTERGDSAVYLCASSVAGGSTDTQYFGPGTRLTVL.

This clone was picked up one time. This chain uses TRBV30 with TRBJ1-1; no clear D gene. CDR3 length equals 13 residues. The germline gives CDR1 GTSNPN, CDR2 SVGIG (reference sequence). V was pared by 1 base and J by 5 bases, with 11 bases between. CDR3 sequence: CAWSGWEGTEAFF. The CDR3 nucleotides are TGTGCCTGGAGTGGCTGGGAGGGAACTGAAGCTTTCTTT.

The chain joins TRBV2 to TRBJ2-1; D might be TRBD1 (5 bases). Germline values: CDR1 SNHLY, CDR2 FYNNEI. V was shortened by 1 base and J by 3 bases, with 16 bases between the two germline ends. The CDR3 sequence is 17 residues long. CDR3 nucleotides: TGTGCCAGCAGTGAAGGGGGCCCCGATCTCTACTACAATGAGCAGTTCTTC. This sequence encodes CASSEGGPDLYYNEQFF. The whole variable domain, filled in from reference TRBV2 and TRBJ2-1, reads EPEVTQTPSHQVTQMGQEVILRCVPISNHLYFYWYRQILGQKVEFLVSFYNNEISEKSEIFDDQFSVERPDGSNFTLKIRSTKLEDSAMYFCASSEGGPDLYYNEQFFGPGTRLTVL.

This clone was recorded once. The chain carries TRBV9 and TRBJ2-2; weak D call: TRBD2 (6 bases). CDR1 is SGDLS and CDR2 is YYNGEE in the germline V gene. The CDR3 is made up of 14 amino acids. Trimming took off 3 bases at V and 3 bases at J, with 9 bases between the two ends. DNA for the CDR3: TGTGCCAGCAGCGCCCGGGGGTACACCGGGGAGCTGTTTTTT. Translation gives CASSARGYTGELFF.

The V and J genes are TRBV27 and TRBJ2-1; 7 nucleotides align to TRBD1. The germline gives CDR1 MNHEY, CDR2 SMNVEV (reference sequence). V dropped 5 bases and J dropped 9; count of bases not matched to a gene: 10. The CDR3 is made up of 14 amino acids. The CDR3 coding sequence is TGTGCCAGCAGTCACCCAACAGGGGACGGTGAGCAGTTCTTC. Residues: CASSHPTGDGEQFF.